A selection of T cell receptor beta chains follows, all from one sample in a study of blood T cells in healthy people across ages. TCRdb reanalysed the 5' RACE reads using MiXCR and keeps one entry per CDR3 protein. This sample has some 1.1 million distinct CDR3 sequences, with about two fifths found just once. Source material: blood. These receptors all come from a man between 18 and 29 years old in good health. Each CDR3 is given with its conserved first and last residue. A D gene is named only where the DNA matches it firmly. Clone size, where shown, is once, few, many, or a class for clones that have expanded.

CDR3aa,CDR3nt,abundance,v_gene,d_gene,j_gene,len
CAWSGQDEQYF,TGTGCCTGGAGTGGACAGGACGAGCAGTACTTC,-,TRBV30,-,TRBJ2-7,11
CASSPFRDGSTEAFF,TGTGCCAGCTCACCTTTCCGAGATGGATCCACTGAAGCTTTCTTT,few,TRBV18,-,TRBJ1-1,15
CAGSLYPSSTDTQYF,TGTGCCGGCAGTTTATACCCTAGCAGCACAGATACGCAGTATTTT,-,TRBV7-2,-,TRBJ2-3,15
CASSFRRVNQPQHF,TGTGCCAGCAGCTTCCGGCGGGTCAATCAGCCCCAGCATTTT,-,TRBV13,-,TRBJ1-5,14
CASSYFDADSTEAFF,TGTGCCAGCAGTTACTTCGACGCCGATTCCACTGAAGCTTTCTTT,-,TRBV6-2/TRBV6-3,-,TRBJ1-1,15
CSAPAGQGLGTEAFF,TGCAGTGCTCCGGCGGGACAGGGGTTGGGCACTGAAGCTTTCTTT,-,TRBV20-1,TRBD1,TRBJ1-1,15
CASSPHDRVGANQPQHF,TGTGCCAGCAGTCCACACGACAGGGTGGGAGCCAATCAGCCCCAGCATTTT,once,TRBV6-6,TRBD1,TRBJ1-5,17
CASSPTTTGIAETQYF,TGTGCCAGCAGCCCCACTACTACAGGGATTGCAGAGACCCAGTACTTC,few,TRBV9,-,TRBJ2-5,16
CASSLDLGTEAFF,TGTGCCAGCAGCTTAGACCTGGGCACTGAAGCTTTCTTT,-,TRBV7-6,-,TRBJ1-1,13
CASSLWGGDENAEAFF,TGCGCCAGCAGCTTGTGGGGGGGCGATGAGAACGCTGAAGCTTTCTTT,-,TRBV5-1,-,TRBJ1-1,16
CSASPGSNSPLHF,TGCAGTGCTAGTCCGGGAAGCAATTCACCCCTCCACTTT,once,TRBV20-1,-,TRBJ1-6,13
CSARDPNSYEQYF,TGCAGTGCTAGAGATCCGAACTCCTACGAGCAGTACTTC,-,TRBV20-1,-,TRBJ2-7,13
CASSSSTPSHNEQFF,TGTGCCAGTAGTTCCTCTACGCCCTCCCACAATGAGCAGTTCTTC,-,TRBV19,-,TRBJ2-1,15
CASSLDPQASTGPYNEQFF,TGTGCCAGCAGCTTAGATCCGCAAGCAAGTACCGGCCCCTACAATGAGCAGTTCTTC,few,TRBV7-6,-,TRBJ2-1,19
CASSLAGVVGEQFF,TGTGCCAGCAGCTTAGCGGGAGTGGTAGGTGAGCAGTTCTTC,-,TRBV7-9,-,TRBJ2-1,14
CASSYASGGAGSYNEQFF,TGTGCCAGCAGTTATGCTAGTGGGGGGGCCGGGTCCTACAATGAGCAGTTCTTC,-,TRBV6-5,-,TRBJ2-1,18
CASGQPDKETQFF,TGTGCCAGTGGACAGCCTGATAAAGAGACCCAGTTCTTC,-,TRBV12-3/TRBV12-4,-,TRBJ2-1,13
CASSYVAGGHNEQFF,TGTGCCAGCAGTTACGTAGCGGGGGGGCACAATGAGCAGTTCTTC,few,TRBV6-2/TRBV6-3,TRBD2,TRBJ2-1,15
CASSQEYSSNYGYTF,TGTGCCAGCAGCCAAGAATACAGCTCTAACTATGGCTACACCTTC,-,TRBV4-2,-,TRBJ1-2,15
CASSPSVRVRENIQYF,TGCGCCAGCAGCCCCTCGGTGAGGGTTCGGGAAAACATTCAGTACTTC,-,TRBV4-3,-,TRBJ2-4,16
CASSLGLAGAIPNEQFF,TGTGCCAGCAGCTTAGGTCTAGCGGGGGCCATCCCCAATGAGCAGTTCTTC,-,TRBV7-2,TRBD2,TRBJ2-1,17
CASSPSRQAFYEQYF,TGTGCCAGCAGTCCTAGCCGACAGGCCTTCTACGAGCAGTACTTC,-,TRBV12-3/TRBV12-4,-,TRBJ2-7,15
CASMGQRTREQYF,TGCGCCAGCATGGGACAGAGGACTCGCGAGCAGTACTTC,few,TRBV5-1,TRBD1,TRBJ2-7,13
CASSQAELQETQYF,TGTGCCAGCAGCCAAGCGGAGCTGCAAGAGACCCAGTACTTC,-,TRBV3-1,-,TRBJ2-5,14
CASIRTGTGLYEQYF,TGTGCCAGCATCCGGACCGGGACGGGCCTGTATGAGCAGTACTTC,-,TRBV27,-,TRBJ2-4,15
CASSSASGTQAFF,TGTGCCAGCAGCTCCGCTTCGGGGACTCAAGCTTTCTTT,-,TRBV7-8,-,TRBJ1-1,13
CASTLGYEQYF,TGTGCCAGCACCTTAGGATACGAGCAGTACTTC,few,TRBV12-3/TRBV12-4,-,TRBJ2-7,11
CASSARDRGHDWAMNTEAFF,TGTGCCAGCAGCGCCCGGGACAGGGGCCATGACTGGGCTATGAACACTGAAGCTTTCTTT,once,TRBV9,TRBD1,TRBJ1-1,20
CASRIGPRDPNQPQHF,TGCGCCAGCAGAATCGGGCCAAGGGACCCGAATCAGCCCCAGCATTTT,-,TRBV4-1,-,TRBJ1-5,16
CASSQVLMEEYGYTF,TGCGCCAGCAGCCAAGTTTTAATGGAGGAGTATGGCTACACCTTC,-,TRBV4-1,-,TRBJ1-2,15
CASSQVRSYGYTF,TGCGCCAGCAGCCAAGTGCGTAGCTATGGCTACACCTTC,-,TRBV3-1,-,TRBJ1-2,13
CASSGDRVPDTQYF,TGCGCCAGCAGCGGAGACAGGGTCCCAGATACGCAGTATTTT,few,TRBV5-1,TRBD1,TRBJ2-3,14
CAISESQGRDTEAFF,TGTGCCATCAGTGAATCCCAGGGCCGGGACACTGAAGCTTTCTTT,-,TRBV10-3,-,TRBJ1-1,15
CAGSRRGGRVDTQYF,TGTGCCGGCAGCCGTCGCGGGGGTAGGGTAGATACGCAGTATTTT,-,TRBV7-2,TRBD2,TRBJ2-3,15
CASSFKTSTARGTDTQYF,TGTGCCAGCAGCTTTAAAACCTCTACAGCTCGGGGTACAGATACGCAGTATTTT,-,TRBV13,-,TRBJ2-3,18
CASSHRTGTEQYF,TGCGCCAGCAGCCATCGTACAGGGACTGAGCAGTACTTC,-,TRBV4-3,-,TRBJ2-5,13
CASSGTGGRGYTF,TGTGCCAGCAGCGGAACAGGGGGTCGTGGCTACACCTTC,-,TRBV3-1,TRBD1,TRBJ1-2,13
CASSIPGTNTDTQYF,TGTGCCAGCAGCATCCCCGGGACAAACACAGATACGCAGTATTTT,-,TRBV7-9,-,TRBJ2-3,15
CSAFPPRGIGVDEQFF,TGCAGTGCTTTCCCTCCCAGGGGAATTGGGGTCGATGAGCAGTTCTTC,-,TRBV20-1,-,TRBJ2-1,16
CASSLVLVGTPEQFF,TGTGCCAGCAGCTTAGTCCTAGTAGGGACACCTGAGCAGTTCTTC,-,TRBV7-2,-,TRBJ2-1,15
CTSRPLRKQPQHF,TGTACCAGCCGACCTCTGAGGAAACAGCCCCAGCATTTT,-,TRBV27,-,TRBJ1-5,13
CASSPQGVAKNIQYF,TGTGCCAGCAGTCCCCAGGGCGTAGCCAAAAACATTCAGTACTTC,many,TRBV27,-,TRBJ2-4,15
CASSSQGSKNIQYF,TGTGCCAGCAGTTCCCAGGGGTCCAAAAACATTCAGTACTTC,-,TRBV28,-,TRBJ2-4,14
CASSLDGQPNTEAFF,TGTGCCAGCAGCTTAGACGGCCAGCCGAACACTGAAGCTTTCTTT,-,TRBV7-2,-,TRBJ1-1,15
CASSDVGQPYGYTF,TGTGCCAGCAGCGATGTTGGACAGCCCTATGGCTACACCTTC,few,TRBV6-6,-,TRBJ1-2,14
CSASGGGHGYTF,TGCAGCGCCTCAGGGGGTGGACATGGCTACACCTTC,few,TRBV29-1,TRBD1,TRBJ1-2,12
CASSVDRVGTEAFF,TGTGCCAGCAGCGTAGATCGGGTCGGCACTGAAGCTTTCTTT,few,TRBV9,-,TRBJ1-1,14
CAWRGGLSTDTQYF,TGTGCCTGGAGAGGGGGGCTGAGCACAGATACGCAGTATTTT,-,TRBV30,-,TRBJ2-3,14
CASSLGLWQWGYTF,TGTGCCAGCAGTTTAGGTTTATGGCAGTGGGGCTACACCTTC,-,TRBV12-3/TRBV12-4,-,TRBJ1-2,14
CSAGQDMNTGELFF,TGCAGCGCGGGACAGGACATGAACACCGGGGAGCTGTTTTTT,once,TRBV29-1,TRBD1,TRBJ2-2,14
CSARGASGGNTDTQYF,TGCAGTGCTAGAGGGGCTAGCGGGGGAAACACAGATACGCAGTATTTT,-,TRBV20-1,TRBD2,TRBJ2-3,16
CASNGGYTPVRTGANVLTF,TGTGCCAGCAACGGAGGGTATACTCCAGTTCGGACGGGGGCCAACGTCCTGACTTTC,-,TRBV28,-,TRBJ2-6,19
CSAGAGGGYNEQFF,TGCAGTGCTGGCGCGGGGGGCGGGTACAATGAGCAGTTCTTC,-,TRBV20-1,TRBD2,TRBJ2-1,14
CASSLPSGINTGELFF,TGTGCCAGCTCCCTTCCTAGCGGGATTAACACCGGGGAGCTGTTTTTT,-,TRBV2,TRBD2,TRBJ2-2,16
CASSPWGSGVNVLTF,TGCGCCAGCAGCCCCTGGGGCTCTGGGGTCAACGTCCTGACTTTC,-,TRBV4-3,-,TRBJ2-6,15
CASSFPTGNGYTF,TGTGCCAGCAGTTTCCCGACAGGGAATGGCTACACCTTC,-,TRBV27,TRBD1,TRBJ1-2,13
CASASSDVGYEQYF,TGTGCCAGCGCCTCGTCGGACGTAGGCTACGAGCAGTACTTC,-,TRBV18,-,TRBJ2-7,14
CASSLAGTGSYTF,TGTGCCAGCAGCTTAGCCGGGACAGGAAGCTACACCTTC,few,TRBV7-2,TRBD1,TRBJ1-2,13
CASSFGGGAKDTQYF,TGTGCCAGCAGTTTTGGCGGGGGGGCCAAAGATACGCAGTATTTT,-,TRBV12-3/TRBV12-4,TRBD2,TRBJ2-3,15
CAGSFGSDTEAFF,TGTGCCGGCAGTTTCGGGTCGGACACTGAAGCTTTCTTT,-,TRBV27,-,TRBJ1-1,13